This entry describes one T cell receptor (beta chain). V lost 10 bases, J lost 1 base, and 42 bases lay in between. The CDR3 length is 23 residues. Looked up from germline, CDR1 is MNHEY and CDR2 is SMNVEV (reference sequence). This specimen belongs to a study of blood T cell repertoires in COVID-19. Study at large: Acute and convalescent COVID-19 specimens originated in the United States, Italy and Spain. From T cells, B-cell-depleted T cells, or PBMCs came the material, which was cDNA or gDNA.

As originally analysed: Cell counts per sample came from amplifying reference gene primers. Assay: immunoSEQ multiplex PCR; the TCRdb copy retains only in-frame clones and omits some. The DNA was the basis for D and trimming; V, J and clone size are from that table. Of 190,000 or so clones listed, 87% are singletons. The gene calls are TRBV27 and TRBJ2-3; D is possibly TRBD2 (7 bases). The sequence derives from a woman between 18 and 30 years old who had recovered from COVID-19. Material for sequencing was peripheral blood. CDR3 nucleotide sequence: TGTGCCACAGGTTCTTTAGGGGCTTCCTTAATAGGGGGGGTCTGTGACTGCACAGATACGCAGTATTTT. Translation gives CATGSLGASLIGGVCDCTDTQYF.